These T cell receptor beta chains were read from a single sample in a study of OX40 agonist ivuxolimab in advanced cancers. The data were produced by immunoSEQ multiplex PCR, yet TCRdb's version contains in-frame clones alone and is incomplete. The data contain around 68,000 clones, approximately 90% of them seen just once; the ten biggest clones take up over 1%. Here the sequenced sample was CD4+ or CD8+ T cells sorted from blood, taken in a trial of the OX40 agonist ivuxolimab. The receptors come from an adult with an advanced solid tumor such as melanoma, head and neck, liver or kidney cancer. Each CDR3 is given with its conserved first and last residue. Clone size is stated in some rows and not others, as once, few, many or a class when expanded.

size,V,J,CDR3
NA,TRBV18,TRBJ1-6,CASSPGTFWENSPLHF
few,TRBV7-6,TRBJ1-2,CASSLSAVAASGYTF
NA,TRBV4-1,TRBJ1-3,CASSPSDVRNTIYF
NA,TRBV7-7,TRBJ2-2,CASSLLGGASGELFF
NA,TRBV14,TRBJ1-5,CASSQGEPWDQPQHF
NA,TRBV6-6,TRBJ1-3,CASRKEDTIYF
NA,TRBV6-1,TRBJ2-2,CASSVMEVTGELFF
NA,TRBV28,TRBJ1-2,CASSQPGTGESYGYTF
NA,TRBV7-8,TRBJ2-5,CASSKGYQETQYF
NA,TRBV5-1,TRBJ2-7,CASSTTGSYEQYF
once,TRBV5-1,TRBJ2-4,CASSFGTSGFAKNIQYF
NA,TRBV27,TRBJ2-3,CASGTGGTDTQYF
NA,TRBV6-5,TRBJ1-2,CASTKVGRENYGYTF
few,TRBV2,TRBJ2-7,CASSERTLVHEQYF
NA,TRBV10-2,TRBJ2-7,CASSGGQGAGEQYF
NA,TRBV30,TRBJ1-1,CAWSSRGGSWNTEAFF
few,TRBV19,TRBJ1-5,CASSTRDRVYNQPQHF
NA,TRBV9,TRBJ1-5,CASSSPWRGYGNQPQHF
NA,TRBV5-1,TRBJ1-2,CASRLDRGSGYTF
NA,TRBV5-1,TRBJ2-2,CASKRGIGLTNTGELFF
NA,TRBV5-1,TRBJ2-2,CASSPFQGADTGELFF
NA,TRBV4-1,TRBJ2-1,CASSQEVGRTAYNEQFF
NA,TRBV5-1,TRBJ2-7,CASSLDFSYEQYF
once,TRBV18,TRBJ2-3,CASSPGTSGRYTDTQYF
NA,TRBV19,TRBJ1-1,CASSTRGQEAFF
NA,TRBV19,TRBJ1-1,CASSLPRGRNTEAFF
NA,TRBV7-3,TRBJ2-1,CASSLSGSDINEQFF
once,TRBV28,TRBJ2-7,CASRREVVYEQYF
NA,TRBV6-5,TRBJ1-2,CASSLLDANYGYTF
NA,TRBV6-1,TRBJ2-7,CASRMYSYEQYF